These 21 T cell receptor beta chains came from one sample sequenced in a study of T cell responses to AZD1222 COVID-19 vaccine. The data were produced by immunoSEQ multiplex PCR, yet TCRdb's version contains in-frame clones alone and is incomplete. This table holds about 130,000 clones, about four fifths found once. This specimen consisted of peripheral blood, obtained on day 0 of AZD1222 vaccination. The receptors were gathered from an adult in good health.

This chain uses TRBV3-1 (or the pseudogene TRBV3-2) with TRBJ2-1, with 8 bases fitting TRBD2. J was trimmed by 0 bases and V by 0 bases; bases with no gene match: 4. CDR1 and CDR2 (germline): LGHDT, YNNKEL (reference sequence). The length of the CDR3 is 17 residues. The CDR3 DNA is TGTGCCAGCAGCCAAGAGGGACTAGGGAACTCCTACAATGAGCAGTTCTTC. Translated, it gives CASSQEGLGNSYNEQFF.

The CDR3 bases are TGTGCCAGCAGCGTAGACAGGGAGTGGGAAGCTTTCTTT. It is translated as CASSVDREWEAFF. The chain couples TRBV6-5 to TRBJ1-1, with TRBD1 matching 7 bases. CDR3 size: 13 residues. V gave up 6 bases and J gave up 8 bases; unmatched junction bases: 9. Germline CDR1 is MNHEY and CDR2 is SVGAGI.

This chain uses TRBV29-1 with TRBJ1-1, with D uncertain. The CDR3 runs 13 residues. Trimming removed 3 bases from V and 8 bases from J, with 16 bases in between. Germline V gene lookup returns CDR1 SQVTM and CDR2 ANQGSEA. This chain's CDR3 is CSVDVGMVAEAFF. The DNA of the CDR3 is TGCAGCGTTGACGTGGGGATGGTGGCCGAAGCTTTCTTT.

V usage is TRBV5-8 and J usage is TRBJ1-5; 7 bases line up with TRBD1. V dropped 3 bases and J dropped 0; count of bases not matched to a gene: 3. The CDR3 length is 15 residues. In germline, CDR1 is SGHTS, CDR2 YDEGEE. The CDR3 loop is CASSSGQSSNQPQHF. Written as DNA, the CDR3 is TGTGCCAGCAGCTCGGGACAGTCTAGCAATCAGCCCCAGCATTTT.

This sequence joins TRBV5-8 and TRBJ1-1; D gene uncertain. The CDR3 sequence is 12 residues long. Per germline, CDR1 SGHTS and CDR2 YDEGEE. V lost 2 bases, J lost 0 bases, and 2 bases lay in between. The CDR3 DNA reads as TGTGCCAGCAGCTTCATGAACACTGAAGCTTTCTTT. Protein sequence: CASSFMNTEAFF.

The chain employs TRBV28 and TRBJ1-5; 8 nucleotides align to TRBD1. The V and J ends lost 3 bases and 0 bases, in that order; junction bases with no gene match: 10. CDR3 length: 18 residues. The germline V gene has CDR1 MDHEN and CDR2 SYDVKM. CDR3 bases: TGTGCCAGCAGTTTCCCCCTCGGACAGGGAGTTAGCAATCAGCCCCAGCATTTT. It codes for CASSFPLGQGVSNQPQHF. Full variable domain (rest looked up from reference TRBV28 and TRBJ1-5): DVKVTQSSRYLVKRTGEKVFLECVQDMDHENMFWYRQDPGLGLRLIYFSYDVKMKEKGDIPEGYSVSREKKERFSLILESASTNQTSMYLCASSFPLGQGVSNQPQHFGDGTRLSIL.

CDR3 sequence: CASSSPGRPETEAFF. As DNA, the CDR3 is TGTGCCAGCAGTTCCCCAGGCAGGCCGGAGACTGAAGCTTTCTTT. The chain links TRBV28 to TRBJ1-1; D uncertain. The V gene's germline CDR1 is MDHEN and CDR2 SYDVKM. This CDR3 has 15 residues. Between the trimmed V and J ends, which lost 4 bases and 5 bases, there was a span of 17 bases.

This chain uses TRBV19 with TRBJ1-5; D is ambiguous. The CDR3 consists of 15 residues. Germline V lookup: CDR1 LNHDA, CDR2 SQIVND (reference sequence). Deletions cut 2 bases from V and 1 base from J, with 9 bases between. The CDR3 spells CASSIRSASNQPQHF. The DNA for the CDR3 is TGTGCCAGTAGTATAAGGTCAGCAAGCAATCAGCCCCAGCATTTT.

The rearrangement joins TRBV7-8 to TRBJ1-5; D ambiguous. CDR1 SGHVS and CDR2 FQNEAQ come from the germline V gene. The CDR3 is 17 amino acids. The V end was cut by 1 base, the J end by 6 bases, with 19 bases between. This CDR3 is CASSLGGSLGGPQPQHF. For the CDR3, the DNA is TGTGCCAGCAGCTTAGGAGGGTCACTTGGCGGCCCTCAGCCCCAGCATTTT.

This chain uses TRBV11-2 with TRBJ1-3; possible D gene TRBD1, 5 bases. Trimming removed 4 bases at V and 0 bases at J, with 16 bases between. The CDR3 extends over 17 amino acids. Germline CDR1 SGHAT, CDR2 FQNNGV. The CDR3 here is CASSSMGQGNSGNTIYF. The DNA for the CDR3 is TGTGCCAGCAGCTCCATGGGCCAGGGAAACTCTGGAAACACCATATATTTT.

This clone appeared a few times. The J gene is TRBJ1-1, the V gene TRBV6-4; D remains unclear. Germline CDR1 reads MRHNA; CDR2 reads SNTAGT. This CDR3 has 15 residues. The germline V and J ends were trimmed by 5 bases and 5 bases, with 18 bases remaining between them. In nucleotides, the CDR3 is TGTGCCAGCAGTACCGGTAGGAGAGTAAAAACTGAAGCTTTCTTT. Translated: CASSTGRRVKTEAFF.

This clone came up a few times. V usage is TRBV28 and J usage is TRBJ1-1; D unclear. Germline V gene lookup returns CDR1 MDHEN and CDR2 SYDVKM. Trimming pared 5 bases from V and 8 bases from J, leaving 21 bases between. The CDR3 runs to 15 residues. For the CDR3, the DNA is TGTGCCAGCAGTCTATCTTCAACCACGGGGAGGGAAGCTTTCTTT. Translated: CASSLSSTTGREAFF. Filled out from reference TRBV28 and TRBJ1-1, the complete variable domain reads DVKVTQSSRYLVKRTGEKVFLECVQDMDHENMFWYRQDPGLGLRLIYFSYDVKMKEKGDIPEGYSVSREKKERFSLILESASTNQTSMYLCASSLSSTTGREAFFGQGTRLTVV.

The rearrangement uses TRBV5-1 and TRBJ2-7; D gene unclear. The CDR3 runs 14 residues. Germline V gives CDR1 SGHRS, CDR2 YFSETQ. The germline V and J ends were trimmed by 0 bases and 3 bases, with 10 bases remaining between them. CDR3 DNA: TGCGCCAGCAGCTTGGGGCAAGAATTCTACGAGCAGTACTTC. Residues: CASSLGQEFYEQYF.

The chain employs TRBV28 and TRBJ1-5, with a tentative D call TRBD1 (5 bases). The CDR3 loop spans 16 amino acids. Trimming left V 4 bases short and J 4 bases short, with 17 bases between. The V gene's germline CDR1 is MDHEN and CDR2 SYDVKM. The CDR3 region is CASSSTKTGGNQPQHF. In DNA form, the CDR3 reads TGTGCCAGCAGTTCTACAAAAACAGGCGGAAATCAGCCCCAGCATTTT.

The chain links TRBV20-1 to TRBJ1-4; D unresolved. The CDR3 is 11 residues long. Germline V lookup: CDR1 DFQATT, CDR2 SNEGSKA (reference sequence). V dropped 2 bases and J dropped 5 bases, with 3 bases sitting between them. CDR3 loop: CSARPNEKLFF. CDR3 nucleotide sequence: TGCAGTGCTAGACCGAATGAAAAACTGTTTTTT.

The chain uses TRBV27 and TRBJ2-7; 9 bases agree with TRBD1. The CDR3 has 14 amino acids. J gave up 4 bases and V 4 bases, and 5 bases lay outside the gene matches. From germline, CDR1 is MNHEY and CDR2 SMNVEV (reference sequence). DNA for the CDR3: TGTGCCAGCAGTTCCGGGACAGGGAGATACGAGCAGTACTTC. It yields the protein CASSSGTGRYEQYF.

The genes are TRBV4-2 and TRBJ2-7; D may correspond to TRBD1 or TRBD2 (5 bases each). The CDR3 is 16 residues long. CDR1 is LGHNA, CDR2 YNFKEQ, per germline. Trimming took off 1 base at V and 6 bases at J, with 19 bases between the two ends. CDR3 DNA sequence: TGTGCCAGCAGCCAAGCGGGTTCGGGGAAGGGGCGCGAGCAGTACTTC. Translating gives CASSQAGSGKGREQYF.

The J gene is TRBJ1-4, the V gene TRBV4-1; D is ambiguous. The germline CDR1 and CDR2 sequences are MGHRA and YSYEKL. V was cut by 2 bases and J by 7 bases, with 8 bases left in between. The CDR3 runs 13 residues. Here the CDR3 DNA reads TGCGCCAGCAGCCAAATAGGAGGTGAAAAACTGTTTTTT. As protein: CASSQIGGEKLFF.

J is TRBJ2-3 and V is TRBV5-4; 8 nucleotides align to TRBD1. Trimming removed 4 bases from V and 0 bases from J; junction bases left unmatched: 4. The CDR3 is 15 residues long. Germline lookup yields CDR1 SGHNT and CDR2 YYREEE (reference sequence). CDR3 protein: CASSRRDRSTDTQYF. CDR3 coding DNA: TGTGCCAGCAGCCGACGGGACAGGAGCACAGATACGCAGTATTTT.

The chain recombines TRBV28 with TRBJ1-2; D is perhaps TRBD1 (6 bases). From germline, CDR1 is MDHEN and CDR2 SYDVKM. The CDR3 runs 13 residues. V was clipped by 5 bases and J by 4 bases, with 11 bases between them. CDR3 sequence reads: CASSRRTVYGYTF. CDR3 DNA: TGTGCCAGCAGTCGCCGGACAGTCTATGGCTACACCTTC.

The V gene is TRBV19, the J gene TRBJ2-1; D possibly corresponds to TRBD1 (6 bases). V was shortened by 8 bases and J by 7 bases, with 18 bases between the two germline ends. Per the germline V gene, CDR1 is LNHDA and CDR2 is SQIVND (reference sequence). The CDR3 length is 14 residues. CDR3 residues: CASQGSSRWNEQFF. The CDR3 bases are TGTGCCAGTCAGGGGTCTAGCAGGTGGAATGAGCAGTTCTTC.